This T cell receptor beta chain was identified during a study of shared clonotypes between healthy human individuals (TCRdb year 2020). With respect to the entire study: Three men and two women, aged 18 to 49 years, made up the cohort. For each donor, CD4 naive and CD4 memory were each run on three plates, CD8 naive on two plates, and CD8 memory on one plate. To increase sequencing depth and limit assay-specific biases, different laboratories used diverse techniques to prepare libraries and sequence TCR repertoires. Blood TCR repertoires of about 5 healthy adults were deeply sequenced to estimate repertoire size and the extent of clonotype sharing between individuals. Each donor's leukapheresis produced roughly between roughly 0.85 and 9.5 billion PBMCs. Overall results and qualifications from the work: Larger estimated clonotype richness was generally found for naive subsets than for memory subsets. Sampling was restricted to blood, and TCR repertoires in tissue are likely to differ from TCR repertoires in blood. Based on pairwise subsampling, the degree of clonotype sharing among donors was expected to be affected by sequencing depth. Because the study included a small number of donors, the genetic and exposure-history diversity represented was limited. Compared with non-shared clonotypes, the clonotypes found in all four sorted-subset donors had higher generation probabilities. Even with the large sequencing depth, rarefaction of the sorted-subset datasets indicated that sequencing was incomplete. Across a few donors, approximately 5% of naive CD4, 3% to 3.5% of naive CD8, under 2.5% of memory CD4, and 0.4% of memory CD8 clonotypes were shared.

The donors were healthy, HIV-negative adults with no recently reported acute infections or vaccinations. All donors were Caucasian adults living in Nashville, Tennessee, USA. CD4+ T cells were enriched by magnetic negative selection, after which naive cells were positively selected on CD45RA and the negative fraction was taken as the memory subset. Blood was obtained by leukapheresis, after which PBMCs were separated by Ficoll-Histopaque density gradient centrifugation and cryopreserved in liquid nitrogen vapor phase. Analytical flow cytometry was used to check the purity and quantity of every magnetically sorted T cell population. Genomic DNA was isolated from every sorted fraction and measured by UV absorbance on a Nanodrop 2000c. TCR CDR3 regions were amplified from genomic DNA by multiplex PCR using the deep immunoSEQ assay. For each cell subset, the extracted genomic DNA was distributed evenly across all wells of several immunoSEQ 96-well plates, and each plate served as one replicate. For sorted subsets, approximately 190 ng genomic DNA, equal to tens of thousands of T cell genomes, was loaded into each replicate PCR. Purified libraries were quantified with a Qubit 3.0 fluorometer, sized on a Bioanalyzer 2100, and re-quantified with the KAPA Library Quantification kit. Every immunoSEQ 96-well plate was sequenced on a dedicated single-read 150-cycle Illumina NextSeq 550 flow cell. The authors' analysis ran thus. The immunoSEQ output contained only junctional sequences without quality scores, so filtering could not match that applied to full-length reads. Sequences were annotated with PyIR, a Python wrapper for IgBLAST v1.9, using IMGT germline references to assign V/J genes and CDR3. Reads were filtered out if the reads had weak V/J assignments (E-value above 1e-6), no CDR3, stop codons, out-of-frame junctions, or ambiguous translated residues. V3J clonotypes were defined as sequences sharing an identical inferred V gene, J gene, and CDR3 amino acid sequence. Percentage overlap between repertoires was computed as shared unique clonotypes divided by the size of the smaller repertoire. Repertoire richness was assessed with RTK rarefaction, the Chao1 estimator, and Recon v2.1 estimates of unobserved clonotypes. Generation probabilities for all TCRbeta clonotypes obtained by the gDNA method from a few donors were computed using OLGA. The source is immuneACCESS, and TCRdb retained only in-frame sequences with V and J called. Part of the clones is not carried over; for the studies checked, unresolved V genes explain less than half of this, and the remainder is unexplained. V, J and clone size are those of that table, while D and trimming were read from the DNA. The sample table records about 2.3 million clones; 93% of these occur just once. The ten most abundant clones make up around 0.4% of the sample.

On this clone: Which antigen it targets is not known. The input lacks base qualities; no much larger clone sits a single base away.

The cysteine opens and the phenylalanine closes a CDR3 of 15 amino acids. Kept here is only the CDR3 DNA, which spans 45 bases and is read in frame from base 1. V is clipped by 5 bases and J by 0 bases, and the sequence between their germline boundaries is 12 bases long. Looking up the germline V gene yields CDR1 SGHTA and CDR2 FQGTGA. The sequence came from a man younger than 30 in good health. Some clones in this sample may be carry-over from other donors' samples. Specimen: naive CD4+ T cells from PBMCs. Reading the label with the study, this specimen's cell subset or site is: CD45RA+ positively selected. The chain links TRBV7-3 with TRBJ2-3, and the D gene may be TRBD2, 5 bases matching. The CDR3 loop reads CASSARTGSTDTQYF. The DNA sequence follows: TGTGCCAGCAGCGCCCGGACGGGAAGCACAGATACGCAGTATTTT.